This T cell receptor beta chain was documented in a study of cytomegalovirus exposure and HLA in healthy donors. Study results and caveats: For TCR beta chains, V- and J-gene trimming was later linked to a missense DCLRE1C variant.

With respect to this clone: What it recognizes is unknown.

The CDR3 is made up of 18 amino acids. The V end lost 0 bases, the J end lost 1 base, and 20 bases lay between the germline ends. Germline V gene sequence: CDR1 SGDLS, CDR2 YYNGEE. The PCR had 60 Vbeta and 13 Jbeta primers. Per the study methods: An analysis performed later counted about 80 million unique TCR beta chains (roughly 11 million of them shared). TCRdb keeps only in-frame clones here, not all; method: immunoSEQ multiplex PCR. Clone size and the V and J calls come from that table; the DNA yielded D and trimming. The sample yields about 150,000 clones, roughly 76% seen once. Sequenced material: PBMCs. The sequence came from a woman in her thirties in good health and CMV-seronegative. The chain links TRBV9 to TRBJ2-7; unclear D gene. Here the CDR3 DNA reads TGTGCCAGCAGCGTAGCCGTAGCCCGTCAAGTTGAGTCCTACGAGCAGTACTTC. Translating it yields CASSVAVARQVESYEQYF.